Shown below are 6 T cell receptor beta chains from a single sample sequenced in a study of T cell responses to AZD1222 COVID-19 vaccine. The data were produced by immunoSEQ multiplex PCR, yet TCRdb's version contains in-frame clones alone and is incomplete. The repertoire holds 90,000 to 130,000 clones, with about 90% as singletons. The sequenced sample was peripheral blood, obtained 28 days after the second AZD1222 dose. The receptor source for this set is an adult who received the AZD1222 COVID-19 vaccine.

The gene calls are TRBV11-3 and TRBJ2-2, with 11 bases matching TRBD2. The trim removed 2 bases at V and 5 bases at J, leaving 7 bases unmatched. CDR1 is SGHNT, CDR2 YENEEA, per germline. The CDR3 loop spans 17 amino acids. The CDR3 reads CASSLNQGLAETGELFF. CDR3 nucleotides: TGTGCCAGCAGCTTAAACCAGGGACTAGCGGAAACCGGGGAGCTGTTTTTT.

This CDR3 is CASSLGQTDYGYTF. The CDR3 DNA reads TGTGCCAGCAGCCTTGGACAGACCGACTATGGCTACACCTTC. V gene TRBV28 combines with J gene TRBJ1-2, with D perhaps TRBD1 (6 bases). The V end was cut by 6 bases, the J end by 3 bases, with 14 bases between. Germline V CDR1 and CDR2: MDHEN, SYDVKM. The CDR3 loop spans 14 amino acids.

In its sample, this clone was seen a few times. The chain has TRBV18 and TRBJ1-5; a possible D gene is TRBD1 (6 bases). This CDR3 spans 16 amino acids. Between the trimmed V and J ends, which lost 2 bases and 2 bases, there was a span of 13 bases. Germline CDR1 KGHSH, CDR2 LQKENI. The CDR3 spells CASSPIQGFGNQPQHF. The CDR3 DNA sequence: TGTGCCAGCTCACCAATACAGGGTTTTGGCAATCAGCCCCAGCATTTT.

The rearrangement links TRBV5-6 to TRBJ2-5; D ambiguous. The ends were cut back, 4 bases at V and 1 base at J, with 11 bases in the middle. Germline V gene lookup returns CDR1 SGHDT and CDR2 YYEEEE. This CDR3 has 14 residues. The CDR3 nucleotides read TGTGCCAGCAGCGAACAGACATTCCAAGAGACCCAGTACTTC. Translated: CASSEQTFQETQYF.

The chain recombines TRBV18 with TRBJ1-1; tentatively, D is TRBD1 (5 bases). V lost 3 bases to trimming and J lost 4 bases, with 12 bases between them. Germline V lookup: CDR1 KGHSH, CDR2 LQKENI. CDR3 length equals 14 residues. The CDR3: CASSPRDLGTEAFF. The CDR3 DNA reads TGTGCCAGCTCACCCAGGGACTTAGGCACTGAAGCTTTCTTT.

The rearrangement joins TRBV30 to TRBJ1-1; D not resolved. The CDR3 spans 12 residues. Germline values: CDR1 GTSNPN, CDR2 SVGIG (reference sequence). Trimming left V 5 bases short and J 1 base short, with 8 bases between. CDR3 residues: CAWGSRNTEAFF. CDR3 bases: TGTGCCTGGGGGAGCCGGAACACTGAAGCTTTCTTT. Complete variable domain (other parts from reference TRBV30 and TRBJ1-1): SQTIHQWPATLVQPVGSPLSLECTVEGTSNPNLYWYRQAAGRGLQLLFYSVGIGQISSEVPQNLSASRPQDRQFILSSKKLLLSDSGFYLCAWGSRNTEAFFGQGTRLTVV.